This TCR beta chain is drawn from a study of early T cells in non-severe SARS-CoV-2 infection. About the study: The chains were unpaired, and the sequenced material was bulk RNA from unsorted whole blood. General study points: Using VDJdb, the matching emphasized anti-spike CD8 responses while missing private and CD4 specificities.

Attachment of unique molecular identifiers to individual cDNA molecules was performed. TCRdb reprocessed the 5' RACE reads via MiXCR and lists one record per CDR3 protein. The sample holds 75,000 to 100,000 distinct CDR3 sequences, 15% to 20% seen once. Germline V lookup: CDR1 MNHEY, CDR2 SMNVEV (reference sequence). V shed 5 bases, J shed 9 bases, and the junction held 10 bases outside the gene matches. This CDR3 has 14 residues. This clonotype was recorded a few times. What it binds is unknown. The sequenced sample consisted of whole blood. This TCR came from an adult who was a healthcare worker with PCR-confirmed SARS-CoV-2 infection or an uninfected control (not recorded which). This chain links TRBV27 with TRBJ1-2, with TRBD1 matching 9 bases. CDR3 residues: CASSPGQGLVRYTF. The CDR3 nucleotides read TGTGCCAGCAGTCCGGGACAGGGTCTTGTTCGCTACACCTTC.